The clone carrying this T cell receptor beta chain occurred many times. Its matching antigen is unknown. TCRdb re-called the reads with MiXCR, one entry per CDR3 protein. Of 250,000 to 300,000 distinct CDR3 sequences in the sample, approximately 9.2% are singletons; the top ten hold approximately 15%. The data were obtained in a study of T cell repertoires in cytomegalovirus infection. Whole-study findings and limits: The ex vivo response showed dominance by HLA-C-restricted CMV-specific TCR beta clonotypes.

V gave up 9 bases and J gave up 6 bases, with 20 bases separating them. Germline V gene lookup returns CDR1 SGHTA and CDR2 FQGNSA. The CDR3 contains 14 residues. The chain links TRBV7-2 to TRBJ1-1; possible D gene TRBD1, 5 bases. The sample was PBMCs. The origin of this receptor is a human donor in good health (CMV status not recorded). Some clones in this sample may be carry-over from other donors' samples. CDR3 bases: TGTGCCAGAGGGGATATGGGGCCCCCCCCTGAAGCTTTCTTT. Translation gives CARGDMGPPPEAFF. The full variable domain, completed using reference TRBV7-2 and TRBJ1-1, is GAGVSQSPSNKVTEKGKDVELRCDPISGHTALYWYRQSLGQGLEFLIYFQGNSAPDKSGLPSDRFSAERTGGSVSTLTIQRTQQEDSAVYLCARGDMGPPPEAFFGQGTRLTVV.